These T cell receptor beta chains were read from a single sample in a study of cytomegalovirus exposure and HLA in healthy donors. Assay: immunoSEQ multiplex PCR; the TCRdb copy retains only in-frame clones and omits some. In the table there are around 91,000 clones, 55% to 75% of which are singletons. The source material was PBMCs. These receptors were collected from a man aged 55 to 70 in good health and CMV-seronegative. The CDR3 runs from the conserved cysteine through the conserved F or W. A D gene is named only where the DNA matches it firmly. Size values are once, few and many counts, or a class for expanded clones, and some rows have none.

abundance,j_gene,d_gene,v_gene,CDR3aa,CDR3nt
NA,TRBJ2-7,NA,TRBV6-1,CASQNYYEQYF,TGTGCCAGCCAGAATTACTACGAGCAGTACTTC
once,TRBJ1-2,NA,TRBV5-4,CASNPPGHSYGYTF,TGTGCCAGCAACCCTCCGGGACATTCCTATGGCTACACCTTC
NA,TRBJ2-1,TRBD2,TRBV6-6,CASNTPTSGHNEQFF,TGTGCCAGCAACACCCCGACTAGCGGACACAATGAGCAGTTCTTC
NA,TRBJ2-7,TRBD2,TRBV7-3,CASSLRGGGAYEQYF,TGTGCCAGCAGCTTAAGAGGCGGGGGGGCCTACGAGCAGTACTTC
NA,TRBJ2-7,TRBD1,TRBV25-1,CASSEGGTGVYEQYF,TGTGCCAGCAGTGAGGGTGGAACAGGGGTATACGAGCAGTACTTC
NA,TRBJ2-3,NA,TRBV29-1,CSVGVGLLTDTQYF,TGCAGCGTAGGGGTGGGACTCCTCACAGATACGCAGTATTTT
NA,TRBJ2-7,TRBD2,TRBV4-2,CASSQVGTSGSAYEQYF,TGTGCCAGCAGCCAAGTGGGGACTAGCGGGAGCGCCTACGAGCAGTACTTC
NA,TRBJ1-2,NA,TRBV2,CASSKTRDSNYGYTF,TGTGCCAGCAGTAAAACTCGGGATTCTAACTATGGCTACACCTTC
NA,TRBJ2-1,TRBD1,TRBV7-9,CASSESGGSAYNEQFF,TGTGCCAGCAGCGAATCAGGGGGCAGTGCCTACAATGAGCAGTTCTTC
NA,TRBJ2-3,TRBD1,TRBV29-1,CSVPLTGIRPDTQYF,TGCAGCGTACCCCTGACAGGGATCCGCCCAGATACGCAGTATTTT
NA,TRBJ1-5,TRBD1,TRBV7-9,CASSLGGQENQLDQPQHF,TGTGCCAGCAGCTTAGGGGGACAGGAGAACCAACTGGATCAGCCCCAGCATTTT